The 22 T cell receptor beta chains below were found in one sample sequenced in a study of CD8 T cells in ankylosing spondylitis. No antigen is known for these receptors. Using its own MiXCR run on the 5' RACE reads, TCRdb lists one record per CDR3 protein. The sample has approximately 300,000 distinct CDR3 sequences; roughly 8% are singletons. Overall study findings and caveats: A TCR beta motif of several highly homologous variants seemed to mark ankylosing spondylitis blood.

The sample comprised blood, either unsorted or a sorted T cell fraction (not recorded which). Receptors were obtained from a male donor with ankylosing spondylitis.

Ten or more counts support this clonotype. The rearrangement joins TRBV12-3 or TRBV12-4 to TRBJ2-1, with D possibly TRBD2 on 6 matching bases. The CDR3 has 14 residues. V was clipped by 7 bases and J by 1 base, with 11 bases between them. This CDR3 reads CASTFGTSYNEQFF. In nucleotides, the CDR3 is TGTGCCAGCACCTTTGGGACTTCCTACAATGAGCAGTTCTTC.

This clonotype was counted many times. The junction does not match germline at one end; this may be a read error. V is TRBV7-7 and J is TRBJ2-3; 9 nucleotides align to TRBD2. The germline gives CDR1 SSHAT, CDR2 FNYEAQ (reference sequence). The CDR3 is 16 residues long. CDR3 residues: CASSLLAGASTDTQYF. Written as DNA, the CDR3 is TGTGCTAGCAGCCTCTTAGCGGGAGCTAGCACAGATACGCAGTATTTT.

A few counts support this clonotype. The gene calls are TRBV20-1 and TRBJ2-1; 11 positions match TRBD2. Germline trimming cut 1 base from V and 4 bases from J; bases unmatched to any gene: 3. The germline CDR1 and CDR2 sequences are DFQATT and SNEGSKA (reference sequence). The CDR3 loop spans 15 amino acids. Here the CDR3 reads CSARGRLAGYNEQFF. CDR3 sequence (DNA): TGCAGTGCTAGAGGGAGACTAGCGGGATACAATGAGCAGTTCTTC.

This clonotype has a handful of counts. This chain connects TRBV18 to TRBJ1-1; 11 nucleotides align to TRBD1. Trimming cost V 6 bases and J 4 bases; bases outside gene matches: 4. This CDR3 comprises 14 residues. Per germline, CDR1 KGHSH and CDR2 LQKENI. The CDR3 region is CASSAGTGGTEAFF. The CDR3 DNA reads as TGTGCCAGCTCTGCTGGGACAGGGGGCACTGAAGCTTTCTTT.

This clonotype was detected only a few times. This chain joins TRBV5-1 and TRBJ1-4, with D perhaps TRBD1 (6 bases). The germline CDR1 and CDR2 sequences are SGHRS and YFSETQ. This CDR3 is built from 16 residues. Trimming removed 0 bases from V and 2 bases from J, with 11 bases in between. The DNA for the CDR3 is TGCGCCAGCAGCTTGGCCTCAGGGGCCACTAATGAAAAACTGTTTTTT. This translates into CASSLASGATNEKLFF.

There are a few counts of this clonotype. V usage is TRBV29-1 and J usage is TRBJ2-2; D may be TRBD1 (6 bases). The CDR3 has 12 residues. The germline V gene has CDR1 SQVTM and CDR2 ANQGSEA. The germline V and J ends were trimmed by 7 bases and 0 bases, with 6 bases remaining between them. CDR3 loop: CSAGANTGELFF. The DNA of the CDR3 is TGCAGCGCAGGGGCGAACACCGGGGAGCTGTTTTTT.

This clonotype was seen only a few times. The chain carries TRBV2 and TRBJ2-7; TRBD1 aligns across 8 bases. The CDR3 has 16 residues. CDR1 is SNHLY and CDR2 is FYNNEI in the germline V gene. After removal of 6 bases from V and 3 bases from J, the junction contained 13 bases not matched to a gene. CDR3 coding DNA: TGTGCCAGCAGGCGCCCGACCGGGACAGGAGACTACGAGCAGTACTTC. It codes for CASRRPTGTGDYEQYF.

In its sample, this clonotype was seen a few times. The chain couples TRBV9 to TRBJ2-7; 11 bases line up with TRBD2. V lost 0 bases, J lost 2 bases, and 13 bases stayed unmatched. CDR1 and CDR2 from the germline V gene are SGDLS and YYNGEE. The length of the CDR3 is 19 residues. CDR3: CASSVAVGASGRIAYEQYF. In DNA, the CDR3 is TGTGCCAGCAGCGTAGCTGTCGGGGCTAGCGGGAGGATAGCCTACGAGCAGTACTTC.

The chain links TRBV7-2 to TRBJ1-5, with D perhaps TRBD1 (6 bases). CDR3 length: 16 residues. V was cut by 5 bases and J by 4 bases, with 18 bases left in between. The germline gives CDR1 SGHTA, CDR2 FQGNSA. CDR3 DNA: TGTGCCAGCAGCCCAGCGGGCAGGGGTCTAAATCAGCCCCAGCATTTT. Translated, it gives CASSPAGRGLNQPQHF.

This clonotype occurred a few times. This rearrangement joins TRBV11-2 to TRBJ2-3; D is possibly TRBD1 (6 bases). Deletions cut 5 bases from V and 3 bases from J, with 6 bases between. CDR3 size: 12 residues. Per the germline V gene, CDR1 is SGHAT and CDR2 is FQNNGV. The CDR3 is CASSTGTDTQYF. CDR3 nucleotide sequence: TGTGCCAGCAGCACAGGGACAGATACGCAGTATTTT. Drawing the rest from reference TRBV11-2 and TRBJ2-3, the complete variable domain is EAGVAQSPRYKIIEKRQSVAFWCNPISGHATLYWYQQILGQGPKLLIQFQNNGVVDDSQLPKDRFSAERLKGVDSTLKIQPAKLEDSAVYLCASSTGTDTQYFGPGTRLTVL.

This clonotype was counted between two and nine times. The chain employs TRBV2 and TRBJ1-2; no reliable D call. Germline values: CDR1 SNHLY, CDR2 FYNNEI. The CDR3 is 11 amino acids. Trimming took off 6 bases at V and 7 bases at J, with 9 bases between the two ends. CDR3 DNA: TGTGCCAGCAGCGGAACAATTGGCTACACCTTC. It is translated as CASSGTIGYTF.

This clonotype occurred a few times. The CDR3, as DNA: TGTGCCAGCTCACCACCCGGACAGGCCTACAATGAGCAGTTCTTC. Amino acids: CASSPPGQAYNEQFF. V and J are TRBV18 and TRBJ2-1, with 7 bases aligning to TRBD1. There are 15 residues in the CDR3. In germline, CDR1 is KGHSH, CDR2 LQKENI. V dropped 0 bases and J dropped 2; count of bases not matched to a gene: 1.

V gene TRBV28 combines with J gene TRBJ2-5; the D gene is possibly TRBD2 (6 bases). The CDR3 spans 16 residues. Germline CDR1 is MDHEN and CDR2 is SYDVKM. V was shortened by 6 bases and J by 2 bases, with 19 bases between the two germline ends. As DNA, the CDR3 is TGTGCCAGCAGGGGGTCGGACGGGACTTTTCAAGAGACCCAGTACTTC. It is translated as CASRGSDGTFQETQYF.

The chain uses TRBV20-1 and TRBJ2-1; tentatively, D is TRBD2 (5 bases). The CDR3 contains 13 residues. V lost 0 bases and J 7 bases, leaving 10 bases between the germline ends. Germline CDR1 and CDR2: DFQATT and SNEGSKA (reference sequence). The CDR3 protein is CSARDWRSNEQFF. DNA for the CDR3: TGCAGTGCTAGAGATTGGAGGAGTAATGAGCAGTTCTTC.

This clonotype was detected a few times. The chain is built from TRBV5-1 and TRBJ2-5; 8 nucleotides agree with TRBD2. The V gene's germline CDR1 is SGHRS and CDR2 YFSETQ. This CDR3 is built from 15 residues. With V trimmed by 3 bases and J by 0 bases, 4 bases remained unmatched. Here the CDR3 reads CASSYRLAHQETQYF. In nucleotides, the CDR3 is TGCGCCAGCAGCTATAGACTAGCGCACCAAGAGACCCAGTACTTC.

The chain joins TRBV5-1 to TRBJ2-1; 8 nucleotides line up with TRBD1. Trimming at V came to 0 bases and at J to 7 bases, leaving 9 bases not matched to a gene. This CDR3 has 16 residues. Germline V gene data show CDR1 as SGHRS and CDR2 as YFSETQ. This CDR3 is CASSLGAGGGANEQFF. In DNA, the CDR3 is TGCGCCAGCAGCTTGGGGGCAGGGGGCGGGGCAAATGAGCAGTTCTTC.

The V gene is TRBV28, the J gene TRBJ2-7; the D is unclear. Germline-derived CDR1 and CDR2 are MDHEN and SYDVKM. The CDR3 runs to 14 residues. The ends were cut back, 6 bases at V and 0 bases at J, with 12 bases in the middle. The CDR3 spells CASRLESDSYEQYF. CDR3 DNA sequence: TGTGCCAGCAGGCTAGAATCGGACTCCTACGAGCAGTACTTC.

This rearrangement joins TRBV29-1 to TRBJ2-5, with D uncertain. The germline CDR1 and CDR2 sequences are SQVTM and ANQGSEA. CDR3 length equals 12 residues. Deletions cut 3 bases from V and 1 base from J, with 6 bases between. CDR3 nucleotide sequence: TGCAGCGTTGATCCAGTCCAAGAGACCCAGTACTTC. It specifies CSVDPVQETQYF.

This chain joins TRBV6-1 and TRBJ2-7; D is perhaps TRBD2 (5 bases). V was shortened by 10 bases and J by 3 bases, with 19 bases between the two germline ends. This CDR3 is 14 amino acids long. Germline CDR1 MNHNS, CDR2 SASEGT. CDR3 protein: CATATDFRLYEQYF. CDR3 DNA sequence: TGTGCCACAGCGACGGACTTCCGACTCTACGAGCAGTACTTC.

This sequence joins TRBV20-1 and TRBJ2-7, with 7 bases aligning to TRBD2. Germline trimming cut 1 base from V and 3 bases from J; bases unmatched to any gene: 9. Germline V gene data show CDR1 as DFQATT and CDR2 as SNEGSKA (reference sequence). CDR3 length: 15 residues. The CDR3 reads CSARGQGPSGYEQYF. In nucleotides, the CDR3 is TGCAGTGCTAGAGGCCAAGGGCCTAGCGGCTACGAGCAGTACTTC.

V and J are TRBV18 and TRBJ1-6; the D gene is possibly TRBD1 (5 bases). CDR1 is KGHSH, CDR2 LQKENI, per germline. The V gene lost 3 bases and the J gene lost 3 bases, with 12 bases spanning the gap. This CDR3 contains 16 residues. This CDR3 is CASSPGDGSYNSPLHF. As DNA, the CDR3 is TGTGCCAGCTCACCCGGGGACGGGAGCTATAATTCACCCCTCCACTTT.

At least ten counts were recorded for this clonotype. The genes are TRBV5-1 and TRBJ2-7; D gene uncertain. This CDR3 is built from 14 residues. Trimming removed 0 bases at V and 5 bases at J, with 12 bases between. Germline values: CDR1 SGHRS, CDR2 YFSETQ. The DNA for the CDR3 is TGCGCCAGCAGCTTGGATGGGATTAGTAACGAGCAGTACTTC. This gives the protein CASSLDGISNEQYF.